The 32 T cell receptor beta chains presented below share a single source sample, sequenced in a study of OX40 agonist ivuxolimab in advanced cancers. The assay was immunoSEQ multiplex PCR, and TCRdb's table has in-frame clones only and misses some. The sample includes about 91,000 clones, around 87% of them seen just once. The material sequenced was CD4+ or CD8+ T cells sorted from blood, taken in a trial of the OX40 agonist ivuxolimab. These receptors were taken from an adult with an advanced solid tumor such as melanoma, head and neck, liver or kidney cancer.

This clone was detected only a few times. The sample has other DNA sequences that encode this CDR3 too. The rearrangement uses TRBV15 and TRBJ1-1; TRBD1 aligns across 7 bases. Germline-derived CDR1 and CDR2 are LNHNV and YYDKDF (reference sequence). CDR3 length: 14 amino acids. J was trimmed by 2 bases and V by 1 base; bases with no gene match: 1. The CDR3 bases are TGTGCCACCAGCAGAGGGGACAGAAACACTGAAGCTTTCTTT. Its protein is CATSRGDRNTEAFF.

In its sample, this clone was seen once. The chain links TRBV10-2 to TRBJ2-1; TRBD1 aligns across 8 bases. The CDR3 is made up of 14 amino acids. Trimming took 8 bases from V and 0 from J; bases not matched to a gene: 3. Per germline, CDR1 WSHSY and CDR2 SAAADI. In DNA, the CDR3 is TGCGCCAGCGTGGACAGGGTCTCCTACAATGAGCAGTTCTTC. This translates into CASVDRVSYNEQFF.

The chain employs TRBV11-2 and TRBJ1-1, with TRBD1 as a possible D gene (6 bases). Trimming removed 0 bases at V and 1 base at J, with 9 bases between. Germline V CDR1 and CDR2: SGHAT, FQNNGV. The CDR3 runs to 15 residues. CDR3 in amino acids: CASSLDLGANTEAFF. The CDR3 coding sequence is TGTGCCAGCAGCTTAGACCTGGGGGCGAACACTGAAGCTTTCTTT.

This clone has just a few counts. The rearrangement joins TRBV5-6 to TRBJ2-2, with 8 bases matching TRBD2. The CDR3 runs to 15 residues. Looked up from germline, CDR1 is SGHDT and CDR2 is YYEEEE. V dropped 3 bases and J dropped 6; count of bases not matched to a gene: 7. In DNA form, the CDR3 reads TGTGCCAGCAGCTCGGGACTAGAATTAGCCGGGGAGCTGTTTTTT. Its translation is CASSSGLELAGELFF.

In its sample, this clone was seen once. This sequence joins TRBV30 and TRBJ2-2; 9 bases fit TRBD1. Germline V gene data show CDR1 as GTSNPN and CDR2 as SVGIG (reference sequence). V lost 0 bases, J lost 1 base, and 6 bases stayed unmatched. The CDR3 contains 17 residues. CDR3: CAWSVRGTGRNTGELFF. Written as DNA, the CDR3 is TGTGCCTGGAGTGTACGGGGGACAGGGAGGAACACCGGGGAGCTGTTTTTT.

This clone was seen a handful of times. The chain recombines TRBV30 with TRBJ1-1; 7 positions agree with TRBD1. The CDR3 runs to 14 residues. The V gene's germline CDR1 is GTSNPN and CDR2 SVGIG (reference sequence). Trimming removed 4 bases from V and 4 bases from J; junction bases left unmatched: 9. As DNA, the CDR3 is TGTGCCTGGACCGAACAGGGGAGGGTCACTGAAGCTTTCTTT. Its protein is CAWTEQGRVTEAFF. Supplemented by reference TRBV30 and TRBJ1-1, the full variable domain reads SQTIHQWPATLVQPVGSPLSLECTVEGTSNPNLYWYRQAAGRGLQLLFYSVGIGQISSEVPQNLSASRPQDRQFILSSKKLLLSDSGFYLCAWTEQGRVTEAFFGQGTRLTVV.

V and J are TRBV28 and TRBJ2-7, with D possibly being TRBD2 (5 bases). Germline V gene lookup returns CDR1 MDHEN and CDR2 SYDVKM. Trimming pared 9 bases from V and 6 bases from J, leaving 15 bases between. The CDR3 spans 12 residues. The CDR3: CASSKEVSEQYF. The CDR3 coding sequence is TGTGCCAGTTCAAAGGAGGTTTCCGAGCAGTACTTC.

This chain connects TRBV15 to TRBJ2-1, with 9 bases matching TRBD2. The trim removed 1 base at V and 8 bases at J, leaving 9 bases unmatched. CDR3 length: 16 amino acids. Germline CDR1 LNHNV, CDR2 YYDKDF (reference sequence). CDR3 loop: CATSRGHSGSRDEQFF. The CDR3 DNA sequence: TGTGCCACCAGCAGAGGACATAGCGGGAGTCGGGATGAGCAGTTCTTC. Drawing the rest from reference TRBV15 and TRBJ2-1, the complete variable domain is DAMVIQNPRYQVTQFGKPVTLSCSQTLNHNVMYWYQQKSSQAPKLLFHYYDKDFNNEADTPDNFQSRRPNTSFCFLDIRSPGLGDTAMYLCATSRGHSGSRDEQFFGPGTRLTVL.

The chain has TRBV6-1 and TRBJ1-1, with D possibly matching TRBD1 (6 bases). CDR3 length: 19 residues. Germline CDR1 is MNHNS and CDR2 is SASEGT. V was shortened by 2 bases and J by 1 base, with 23 bases between the two germline ends. CDR3 coding DNA: TGTGCCAGCAGTGAATATGTATCGTGGGGGGCTATACAGAACACTGAAGCTTTCTTT. The encoded protein is CASSEYVSWGAIQNTEAFF.

J is TRBJ2-5 and V is TRBV30; 11 bases line up with TRBD2. Germline values: CDR1 GTSNPN, CDR2 SVGIG (reference sequence). This CDR3 spans 17 amino acids. Trimming took 8 bases from V and 0 from J; bases not matched to a gene: 14. CDR3 sequence reads: CALGTADSGRDQETQYF. The CDR3 nucleotides are TGTGCCCTCGGGACCGCGGATAGCGGGAGGGACCAAGAGACCCAGTACTTC.

The chain employs TRBV6-5 and TRBJ2-1; D perhaps matches TRBD1 (5 bases). CDR3 length: 14 residues. CDR1 and CDR2 (germline): MNHEY, SVGAGI. V was trimmed by 0 bases and J by 14 bases, leaving 17 bases between them. DNA of the CDR3: TGTGCCAGCAGTTACTCGACGTCGGCAGGGCGCGAGTTCTTC. It codes for CASSYSTSAGREFF.

V usage is TRBV11-3 and J usage is TRBJ2-1; D unclear. Germline V gives CDR1 SGHNT, CDR2 YENEEA. The CDR3 consists of 12 residues. V lost 5 bases, J lost 15 bases, and 17 bases lay in between. The CDR3 DNA sequence: TGTGCCAGCAGCGAACAGACTTCTACGCGGTTCTTC. Protein sequence: CASSEQTSTRFF.

The chain couples TRBV5-1 to TRBJ2-3; D might be TRBD1 (5 bases). In germline, CDR1 is SGHRS, CDR2 YFSETQ. The CDR3 contains 15 residues. With 5 bases removed from V and 6 bases from J, the gap between germline ends came to 19 bases. The CDR3, as DNA: TGCGCCAGCAGTTGGCAGGGTATGAGTGCGGATACGCAGTATTTT. This codes for CASSWQGMSADTQYF.

The chain uses TRBV27 and TRBJ1-2, with D hard to call. Germline CDR1 is MNHEY and CDR2 is SMNVEV (reference sequence). The length of the CDR3 is 12 residues. V was clipped by 2 bases and J by 7 bases, with 8 bases between them. The CDR3 DNA is TGTGCCAGCAGTTTAGGGGTCGGTGGCTACACCTTC. Its protein is CASSLGVGGYTF.

This clone is a singleton in its sample. The chain uses TRBV29-1 and TRBJ2-7; 9 bases are shared with TRBD1. Trimming took 6 bases from V and 3 from J; bases not matched to a gene: 3. This CDR3 has 12 amino acids. In germline, CDR1 is SQVTM, CDR2 ANQGSEA. CDR3 residues: CSVGQGYYEQYF. The CDR3 nucleotides read TGCAGCGTGGGACAGGGATACTACGAGCAGTACTTC.

This clone was picked up a small number of times. This chain joins TRBV19 and TRBJ1-2; 10 positions match TRBD1. CDR3 length: 16 amino acids. V lost 3 bases and J lost 5; bases outside the gene matches: 9. From germline, CDR1 is LNHDA and CDR2 SQIVND (reference sequence). CDR3 amino acids: CASSMSRDRGSYGYTF. The CDR3 DNA reads TGTGCCAGTAGTATGTCGCGGGACAGGGGTTCGTATGGCTACACCTTC.

This clone occurred a few times. CDR3 sequence reads: CASSLARLVGEQYV. As DNA, the CDR3 is TGTGCCAGCAGCTTAGCAAGACTAGTAGGCGAGCAGTACGTC. This sequence joins TRBV7-8 and TRBJ2-7; TRBD2 is a possible D gene (6 bases). This CDR3 contains 14 residues. From germline, CDR1 is SGHVS and CDR2 FQNEAQ. V lost 0 bases to trimming and J lost 6 bases, with 12 bases between them.

The V call is TRBV9, the J call TRBJ1-2; D unclear. The CDR3 is made up of 13 amino acids. Per the germline V gene, CDR1 is SGDLS and CDR2 is YYNGEE. The V end was cut by 0 bases, the J end by 8 bases, with 11 bases between. The CDR3, as DNA: TGTGCCAGCAGCGTAGGAGTTGAAAGGGGCTACACCTTC. Protein product: CASSVGVERGYTF.

This chain joins TRBV27 and TRBJ2-7, with 12 bases aligning to TRBD2. The germline V gene encodes CDR1 MNHEY and CDR2 SMNVEV (reference sequence). This CDR3 comprises 16 residues. The V and J ends lost 4 bases and 5 bases, in that order; junction bases with no gene match: 9. CDR3: CASSSLAGGYRDEQYF. The DNA for the CDR3 is TGTGCCAGCAGTTCCCTAGCGGGAGGGTATCGTGACGAGCAGTACTTC.

CDR3 DNA sequence: TGCGCCAGCAGCGGACTAGCGGGAGAGACCCAGTACTTC. Translation: CASSGLAGETQYF. The chain employs TRBV10-2 and TRBJ2-5; TRBD2 matches at 11 bases. Germline loops: CDR1 WSHSY, CDR2 SAAADI. This CDR3 spans 13 amino acids. The V and J ends lost 6 bases and 4 bases, in that order; junction bases with no gene match: 1.

This clone was counted between two and nine times. This rearrangement joins TRBV2 to TRBJ1-5; 9 bases match TRBD1. This CDR3 region has 14 residues. V dropped 4 bases and J dropped 6; count of bases not matched to a gene: 4. Looked up from germline, CDR1 is SNHLY and CDR2 is FYNNEI. The DNA for the CDR3 is TGTGCCAGCAGTGCAACAGGGGGCAGTCAGCCCCAGCATTTT. Residues: CASSATGGSQPQHF.

The rearrangement links TRBV5-4 to TRBJ2-7, with 9 bases lining up with TRBD2. Germline CDR1 and CDR2: SGHNT and YYREEE (reference sequence). The V and J ends lost 0 bases and 2 bases, in that order; junction bases with no gene match: 6. The CDR3 consists of 16 residues. The CDR3 DNA reads TGTGCCAGCAGCTTGGTCGGCGGGAGGGGGGCCTACGAGCAGTACTTC. Protein: CASSLVGGRGAYEQYF.

The chain is built from TRBV5-4 and TRBJ1-1; the D is unclear. V shed 0 bases and J shed 0 bases, with 9 bases lying between them. The CDR3 length is 15 residues. Germline V gene lookup returns CDR1 SGHNT and CDR2 YYREEE (reference sequence). Here the CDR3 reads CASSLGSLMNTEAFF. In DNA form, the CDR3 reads TGTGCCAGCAGCTTGGGAAGTCTTATGAACACTGAAGCTTTCTTT.

This clone has a single count. The V call is TRBV11-3, the J call TRBJ2-1; 7 nucleotides match TRBD2. CDR1 and CDR2 (germline): SGHNT, YENEEA. The CDR3 length is 14 residues. V lost 5 bases and J lost 6; bases outside the gene matches: 7. The CDR3 bases are TGTGCCAGCAGCCGACGACTAGCTATCAATGAGCAGTTCTTC. It encodes CASSRRLAINEQFF. The entire variable domain, with the rest obtained from reference TRBV11-3 and TRBJ2-1, is as follows: EAGVVQSPRYKIIEKKQPVAFWCNPISGHNTLYWYLQNLGQGPELLIRYENEEAVDDSQLPKDRFSAERLKGVDSTLKIQPAELGDSAVYLCASSRRLAINEQFFGPGTRLTVL.

This chain links TRBV11-2 with TRBJ2-5; TRBD1 is a possible D gene (6 bases). The V gene lost 5 bases and the J gene lost 3 bases, with 13 bases spanning the gap. CDR3 length equals 14 residues. Germline V gene sequence: CDR1 SGHAT, CDR2 FQNNGV. The CDR3 DNA sequence: TGTGCCAGCAGCGTGAACAGGGTTGAAGAGACCCAGTACTTC. Amino acid sequence: CASSVNRVEETQYF.

A single count supports this clone. The chain carries TRBV7-3 and TRBJ2-2; TRBD2 matches at 10 bases. Germline V CDR1 and CDR2: SGHTA, FQGTGA. The CDR3 sequence is 16 residues long. Trimming took 1 base from V and 7 from J; bases not matched to a gene: 6. The CDR3 protein is CASSLIAEREGGELFF. The CDR3 nucleotides read TGTGCCAGCAGCTTAATCGCTGAGCGGGAGGGCGGGGAGCTGTTTTTT.

V gene TRBV11-2 combines with J gene TRBJ2-5; 9 nucleotides line up with TRBD2. V was pared by 5 bases and J by 1 base, with 2 bases of the junction left unmatched. Germline V lookup: CDR1 SGHAT, CDR2 FQNNGV. The CDR3 has 14 amino acids. CDR3 bases: TGTGCCAGCAGCAGGACTAGCGCCCAAGAGACCCAGTACTTC. Translation gives CASSRTSAQETQYF.

The CDR3 loop reads CASSLAGVSNEQFF. The CDR3 DNA reads TGTGCCAGCAGCTTAGCGGGAGTTAGCAATGAGCAGTTCTTC. The chain uses TRBV7-3 and TRBJ2-1, with 7 bases matching TRBD2. CDR1 is SGHTA, CDR2 FQGTGA, per germline. This CDR3 is built from 14 residues. J lost 6 bases, V lost 2 bases, and 4 bases had no gene match.

Comments on this clone: A read error may produce the germline difference seen at one junction end. This CDR3 is also generated by other DNA sequences in the sample. This chain connects TRBV4-2 to TRBJ1-3, with D tentatively TRBD1 (5 bases). The CDR3 length is 16 residues. Per germline, CDR1 LGHNA and CDR2 YNFKEQ. The CDR3 sequence: CASSQATANSGNTIYF. CDR3 in DNA: TGTGCCAGCAGTCAAGCGACAGCGAACTCTGGAAACACCATATATTTT.

The gene calls are TRBV18 and TRBJ2-7; TRBD1 is a possible D gene (6 bases). This CDR3 is 16 amino acids long. The germline gives CDR1 KGHSH, CDR2 LQKENI. Between the trimmed V and J ends, which lost 1 base and 1 base, there was a span of 14 bases. The CDR3 protein is CASSPLRGGVSYEQYF. The CDR3, as DNA: TGTGCCAGCTCACCACTTAGAGGGGGTGTTTCCTACGAGCAGTACTTC.

The CDR3 nucleotides read TGTGCCAGCATCCCGGGACAGTTAAATGAAAAACTGTTTTTT. Protein: CASIPGQLNEKLFF. The rearrangement joins TRBV2 to TRBJ1-4; 7 nucleotides line up with TRBD1. The trim removed 7 bases at V and 5 bases at J, leaving 7 bases unmatched. Germline assignment: CDR1 SNHLY and CDR2 FYNNEI. The CDR3 spans 14 residues.

The CDR3 DNA reads as TGTGCCAGTAGCAGAACAGGGGATGGGGATCAGCCCCAGCATTTT. It yields the protein CASSRTGDGDQPQHF. The chain carries TRBV19 and TRBJ1-5; TRBD1 aligns across 7 bases. The CDR3 extends over 15 amino acids. V lost 6 bases to trimming and J lost 5 bases; unmatched junction nucleotides: 10. From germline, CDR1 is LNHDA and CDR2 SQIVND (reference sequence).